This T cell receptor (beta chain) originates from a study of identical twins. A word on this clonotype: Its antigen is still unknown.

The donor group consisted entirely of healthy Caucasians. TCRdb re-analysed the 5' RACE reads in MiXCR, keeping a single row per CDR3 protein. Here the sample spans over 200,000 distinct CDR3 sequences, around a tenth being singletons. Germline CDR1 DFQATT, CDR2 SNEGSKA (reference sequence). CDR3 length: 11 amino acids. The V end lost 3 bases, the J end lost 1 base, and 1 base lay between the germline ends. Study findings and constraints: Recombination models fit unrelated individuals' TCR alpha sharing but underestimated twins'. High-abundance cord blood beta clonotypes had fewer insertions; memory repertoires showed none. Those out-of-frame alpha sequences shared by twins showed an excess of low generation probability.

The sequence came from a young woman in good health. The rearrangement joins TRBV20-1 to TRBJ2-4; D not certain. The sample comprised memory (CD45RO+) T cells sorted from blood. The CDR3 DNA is TGCAGTGCTAGCGCCAAAAACATTCAGTACTTC. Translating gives CSASAKNIQYF.